Shown below are 17 T cell receptor beta chains from a single sample sequenced in a study of cytomegalovirus exposure and HLA in healthy donors. A multiplex PCR was run with 60 Vbeta primers and 13 Jbeta primers. Method: immunoSEQ multiplex PCR; TCRdb's copy keeps in-frame clones and lacks some. This table lists approximately 170,000 clones. The sample comprised PBMCs. Source of these receptors: a woman aged 18 to 35 in good health and CMV-seropositive.

This chain uses TRBV5-4 with TRBJ2-1; 8 bases match TRBD2. The CDR3 sequence is 16 residues long. Germline V gene data show CDR1 as SGHNT and CDR2 as YYREEE (reference sequence). After removal of 0 bases from V and 3 bases from J, the junction contained 5 bases not matched to a gene. Here the CDR3 DNA reads TGTGCCAGCAGCTTGGGATCGGGGGGGCTCTACAATGAGCAGTTCTTC. The encoded protein is CASSLGSGGLYNEQFF.

As regards this clone: Without the conserved terminal phenylalanine or tryptophan, this CDR3 likely stems from a read error. Because the CDR3's place on the DNA is in doubt, the DNA is left out and the CDR3 is given as listed by TCRdb. The V and J genes are TRBV18 and TRBJ1-2; the listed D gene, TRBD1, was not tested against the DNA. Germline V gene lookup returns CDR1 KGHSH and CDR2 LQKENI. The CDR3 region is 10 residues in length, termini included. CDR3 protein: CASSPYSRAI.

DNA of the CDR3: TGTGCCAGCAGAGAAATTACACAGGGGAATGAGCAGTTCTTC. Translated, it gives CASREITQGNEQFF. The chain is built from TRBV2 and TRBJ2-1, with 7 bases fitting TRBD1. CDR3 length: 14 residues. Germline values: CDR1 SNHLY, CDR2 FYNNEI. Germline trimming cut 6 bases from V and 7 bases from J; bases unmatched to any gene: 9.

The chain is built from TRBV9 and TRBJ2-3; 7 bases are a match to TRBD1. Per germline, CDR1 SGDLS and CDR2 YYNGEE. The CDR3 sequence is 16 residues long. V dropped 0 bases and J dropped 0; count of bases not matched to a gene: 4. CDR3 in amino acids: CASSVGGQASTDTQYF. CDR3 sequence (DNA): TGTGCCAGCAGCGTAGGTGGACAGGCCAGCACAGATACGCAGTATTTT. The whole variable domain, filled in from reference TRBV9 and TRBJ2-3, reads DSGVTQTPKHLITATGQRVTLRCSPRSGDLSVYWYQQSLDQGLQFLIQYYNGEERAKGNILERFSAQQFPDLHSELNLSSLELGDSALYFCASSVGGQASTDTQYFGPGTRLTVL.

This chain joins TRBV5-4 and TRBJ1-1, with 9 bases aligning to TRBD1. V lost 0 bases to trimming and J lost 0 bases; unmatched junction nucleotides: 0. CDR1 and CDR2 (germline): SGHNT, YYREEE (reference sequence). The CDR3 is 15 residues long. The CDR3 bases are TGTGCCAGCAGCTTGGGGACAGGGGTGAACACTGAAGCTTTCTTT. Amino acids: CASSLGTGVNTEAFF. Looking up the rest from reference TRBV5-4 and TRBJ1-1 gives the full variable domain: ETGVTQSPTHLIKTRGQQVTLRCSSQSGHNTVSWYQQALGQGPQFIFQYYREEENGRGNFPPRFSGLQFPNYSSELNVNALELDDSALYLCASSLGTGVNTEAFFGQGTRLTVV.

This chain joins TRBV7-2 and TRBJ2-1; TRBD2 aligns across 8 bases. The junction had 6 bases not matched to a gene; V was cut back by 4 bases and J by 4 bases. Germline values: CDR1 SGHTA, CDR2 FQGNSA. This CDR3 contains 15 residues. This CDR3 is CASSSRGLVYNEQFF. The CDR3 coding sequence is TGTGCCAGCAGCTCCCGGGGACTAGTTTACAATGAGCAGTTCTTC. The whole variable domain, filled in from reference TRBV7-2 and TRBJ2-1, reads GAGVSQSPSNKVTEKGKDVELRCDPISGHTALYWYRQSLGQGLEFLIYFQGNSAPDKSGLPSDRFSAERTGGSVSTLTIQRTQQEDSAVYLCASSSRGLVYNEQFFGPGTRLTVL.

The chain carries TRBV19 and TRBJ2-2, with D possibly matching TRBD2 (5 bases). V was shortened by 0 bases and J by 3 bases, with 8 bases between the two germline ends. The CDR3 runs 15 residues. In germline, CDR1 is LNHDA, CDR2 SQIVND (reference sequence). The CDR3 is CASSIDRGDTGELFF. The CDR3 nucleotides are TGTGCCAGTAGTATAGATCGGGGAGACACCGGGGAGCTGTTTTTT.

The chain uses TRBV7-2 and TRBJ1-1; D gene ambiguous. V was trimmed by 5 bases and J by 5 bases, leaving 15 bases between them. Looked up from germline, CDR1 is SGHTA and CDR2 is FQGNSA. The CDR3 runs to 14 residues. This CDR3 is CASSPQGGKTEAFF. CDR3 DNA sequence: TGTGCCAGCAGCCCACAAGGAGGGAAGACTGAAGCTTTCTTT.

CDR3 DNA sequence: TGTGCCAGCAGCCTCGGACACCCGAGCTCCTACGAGCAGTACTTC. It encodes CASSLGHPSSYEQYF. The rearrangement uses TRBV6-6 and TRBJ2-7, with TRBD1 as a possible D gene (5 bases). CDR3 length equals 15 residues. V gave up 6 bases and J gave up 0 bases, with 15 bases separating them. Germline CDR1 reads MNHNY; CDR2 reads SVGAGI (reference sequence).

The chain carries TRBV19 and TRBJ2-1; TRBD2 agrees at 7 bases. The CDR3 length is 16 residues. V was clipped by 3 bases and J by 2 bases; unmatched bases: 7. Per the germline V gene, CDR1 is LNHDA and CDR2 is SQIVND (reference sequence). CDR3 sequence: CASSIPRGVAYNEQFF. Written as DNA, the CDR3 is TGTGCCAGTAGTATCCCCCGGGGGGTGGCCTACAATGAGCAGTTCTTC.

The rearrangement joins TRBV4-2 to TRBJ1-2; weak D call: TRBD1 (6 bases). This CDR3 comprises 19 residues. V gave up 0 bases and J gave up 0 bases, with 20 bases separating them. CDR1 is LGHNA, CDR2 YNFKEQ, per germline. CDR3 in amino acids: CASSQDELRGGLANYGYTF. The CDR3 coding sequence is TGTGCCAGCAGCCAAGACGAGCTCAGGGGCGGCCTTGCTAACTATGGCTACACCTTC.

The chain employs TRBV7-9 and TRBJ2-3; 9 bases line up with TRBD2. Germline CDR1 reads SEHNR; CDR2 reads FQNEAQ (reference sequence). The V and J ends lost 4 bases and 5 bases, in that order; junction bases with no gene match: 10. The CDR3 has 16 amino acids. CDR3 loop: CASSYLQAGGRDTQYF. The CDR3 coding sequence is TGTGCCAGCAGCTACCTACAAGCGGGAGGACGAGATACGCAGTATTTT.

The J gene is TRBJ2-3, the V gene TRBV9; D might be TRBD1 (6 bases). Trimming shortened V by 2 bases and J by 4 bases, and 11 bases separated the two germline ends. The CDR3 extends over 14 amino acids. Germline values: CDR1 SGDLS, CDR2 YYNGEE. CDR3 sequence reads: CASSVWQGSDTQYF. The CDR3 DNA is TGTGCCAGCAGCGTCTGGCAGGGGTCAGATACGCAGTATTTT. Supplemented by reference TRBV9 and TRBJ2-3, the full variable domain reads DSGVTQTPKHLITATGQRVTLRCSPRSGDLSVYWYQQSLDQGLQFLIQYYNGEERAKGNILERFSAQQFPDLHSELNLSSLELGDSALYFCASSVWQGSDTQYFGPGTRLTVL.

The chain combines TRBV23-1 with TRBJ2-7; 8 nucleotides agree with TRBD1. TRBV23-1 is placed among ORFs of uncertain function. There are 15 residues in the CDR3. The trim removed 6 bases at V and 3 bases at J, leaving 10 bases unmatched. The CDR3 DNA is TGCGCCAGCAGCCCCGAACGACAGGGGTGCTACGAGCAGTACTTC. Protein sequence: CASSPERQGCYEQYF.

The chain links TRBV6-5 to TRBJ2-7; 13 positions match TRBD2. With 6 bases clipped from V and 6 bases from J, the junction kept 8 bases outside the gene matches. The germline gives CDR1 MNHEY, CDR2 SVGAGI. CDR3 size: 15 residues. Here the CDR3 DNA reads TGTGCCAGCAGCCGACGGACTAGCGGGAGATTCGAGCAGTACTTC. Translated: CASSRRTSGRFEQYF.

The V call is TRBV7-9, the J call TRBJ1-1; 7 nucleotides match TRBD1. Germline-derived CDR1 and CDR2 are SEHNR and FQNEAQ (reference sequence). CDR3 length: 15 amino acids. Trimming at V came to 3 bases and at J to 1 base, leaving 5 bases not matched to a gene. CDR3 DNA sequence: TGTGCCAGCAGCTTCCAGGGGGTCGGGAACACTGAAGCTTTCTTT. Its protein is CASSFQGVGNTEAFF.

Points on this clone: Different DNA sequences within this sample yield the same CDR3. V and J are TRBV5-1 and TRBJ2-5; no definite D call. CDR3 size: 12 residues. Deletions cut 4 bases from V and 5 bases from J, with 9 bases between. Germline-derived CDR1 and CDR2 are SGHRS and YFSETQ. For the CDR3, the DNA is TGCGCCAGCAGCCTCGCCGGGGAGACCCAGTACTTC. Translation gives CASSLAGETQYF.